The rows below give T cell receptor beta chains drawn from one sample of a study of T cells in Graves' hyperthyroidism and ophthalmopathy. Using its own MiXCR run on the multiplex PCR reads, TCRdb lists one record per CDR3 protein. The sample carries fewer than 850,000 distinct CDR3 sequences, approximately 15% recorded once. The sequencing input was blood. These receptors originate from a man between 50 and 59 years old with Graves' hyperthyroidism. The CDR3 runs from the conserved cysteine through the conserved F or W. Fields, in order: D gene, clone size, V gene, CDR3 length, J gene, CDR3 protein, CDR3 DNA. D genes are given only for firm matches. For some rows the clone size is stated as once, few or many, or as a class when expanded; others skip it.

TRBD1,many,TRBV2,13,TRBJ2-1,CASSGTGVNEQFF,TGTGCCAGCAGTGGGACAGGGGTCAATGAGCAGTTCTTC
-,-,TRBV12-3/TRBV12-4,12,TRBJ1-5,CASSSRVKPQHF,TGTGCCAGCAGTTCCAGGGTAAAGCCCCAGCATTTT
-,few,TRBV5-4,14,TRBJ1-4,CASSLGPDNEKLFF,TGTGCCAGCAGCTTGGGCCCGGATAATGAAAAACTGTTTTTT
-,few,TRBV7-2,16,TRBJ2-1,CASSLDARVWGNEQFF,TGTGCCAGCAGCTTAGATGCGAGGGTTTGGGGCAATGAGCAGTTCTTC
-,many,TRBV28,15,TRBJ1-1,CASSPRQDMNTEAFF,TGTGCCAGCAGTCCACGACAGGACATGAACACTGAAGCTTTCTTT
-,-,TRBV6-2/TRBV6-3,14,TRBJ2-1,CASSPFQGYNEQFF,TGTGCCAGCAGCCCCTTCCAGGGCTACAATGAGCAGTTCTTC
TRBD1,many,TRBV28,15,TRBJ2-7,CASSSRDSLSYEQYF,TGTGCCAGCAGTTCACGGGACAGCCTCTCCTACGAGCAGTACTTC
TRBD2,many,TRBV20-1,15,TRBJ2-1,CSARGTGGFINEQFF,TGCAGTGCTAGAGGCACGGGAGGGTTCATAAATGAGCAGTTCTTC
TRBD1,-,TRBV7-8,15,TRBJ2-1,CASSPPGQGAYEQFF,TGTGCCAGCAGCCCCCCCGGACAGGGGGCTTATGAGCAGTTCTTC
-,few,TRBV15,17,TRBJ1-4,CATSRVPDRGAKEKLFF,TGTGCCACCAGCAGAGTCCCTGACAGAGGGGCAAAAGAAAAACTGTTTTTT
-,many,TRBV11-2,17,TRBJ2-7,CASSLSTTGPSSYEQYF,TGTGCCAGCAGCCTTAGTACAACAGGGCCAAGCTCCTACGAGCAGTACTTC
-,many,TRBV7-8,13,TRBJ2-7,CASSTNLRGEQYF,TGTGCCAGCAGCACCAACCTCCGAGGGGAGCAGTACTTC
-,many,TRBV7-9,15,TRBJ1-4,CASSLADPWGGKLFF,TGTGCCAGCAGCTTAGCTGACCCGTGGGGCGGAAAACTGTTTTTT
-,-,TRBV7-9,17,TRBJ1-1,CASSLAPRRRVRTEAFF,TGTGCCAGCAGCTTAGCGCCGCGTCGCAGGGTGCGCACTGAAGCTTTCTTT
-,many,TRBV6-2/TRBV6-3,13,TRBJ2-1,CASTDRPYNEQFF,TGTGCCAGCACCGACAGGCCTTACAATGAGCAGTTCTTC
TRBD2,many,TRBV11-2,16,TRBJ2-7,CASSLSASGHPYEQYF,TGTGCCAGCAGCTTAAGTGCTAGCGGCCACCCCTACGAGCAGTACTTC
-,-,TRBV6-1,15,TRBJ2-7,CASSERWDTHGEQYF,TGTGCCAGCAGTGAGCGGTGGGACACTCATGGCGAGCAGTACTTC
-,many,TRBV27,13,TRBJ2-3,CASSLSTGGTQYF,TGTGCCAGCAGTTTGTCAACTGGTGGTACGCAGTATTTT
TRBD1,many,TRBV12-3/TRBV12-4,16,TRBJ2-1,CASSPTPTGSGNEQFF,TGTGCCAGCAGTCCCACGCCGACAGGGTCTGGCAATGAGCAGTTCTTC
-,few,TRBV7-9,13,TRBJ1-5,CASRQGPNQPQHF,TGTGCCAGCAGGCAGGGACCGAATCAGCCCCAGCATTTT
TRBD2,few,TRBV28,15,TRBJ2-7,CASSIDGRAAYEQYF,TGTGCCAGCAGCATAGATGGGAGGGCAGCCTACGAGCAGTACTTC
-,many,TRBV7-9,15,TRBJ2-7,CASSLQSFSSYEQYF,TGTGCCAGCAGCTTACAAAGTTTTTCCTCCTACGAGCAGTACTTC
TRBD2,many,TRBV7-2,15,TRBJ2-1,CASSQGTTVYNEQFF,TGTGCCAGCAGCCAAGGGACTACAGTTTACAATGAGCAGTTCTTC
TRBD2,many,TRBV11-3,15,TRBJ2-5,CASSLGGGSQETQYF,TGTGCCAGCAGCTTAGGCGGGGGGTCACAAGAGACCCAGTACTTC
TRBD1,few,TRBV6-2/TRBV6-3,16,TRBJ1-1,CASRFIQGHQDTEAFF,TGTGCCAGCAGATTCATACAGGGGCACCAGGACACTGAAGCTTTCTTT
-,many,TRBV27,16,TRBJ2-7,CASRLNPGTQLYEQYF,TGTGCCAGCAGACTTAATCCCGGGACTCAACTATACGAGCAGTACTTC
TRBD1,many,TRBV6-1,14,TRBJ1-4,CASSEDRVTEKLFF,TGTGCCAGCAGCGAGGACAGGGTAACTGAAAAACTGTTTTTT
-,-,TRBV29-1,12,TRBJ2-7,CSVGDRFYEQYF,TGCAGCGTGGGGGACCGTTTCTACGAGCAGTACTTC
TRBD2,few,TRBV12-3/TRBV12-4,14,TRBJ2-7,CASSHSGSMYEQYF,TGTGCCAGCAGCCATAGCGGGAGTATGTACGAGCAGTACTTC
TRBD2,many,TRBV5-1,19,TRBJ2-1,CASSLDVLAGGPYYNEQFF,TGCGCCAGCAGCTTGGATGTCCTAGCGGGAGGGCCTTATTACAATGAGCAGTTCTTC
TRBD2,-,TRBV19,16,TRBJ2-6,CASSSFRGGLRDVLTF,TGTGCCAGTAGTTCTTTTCGCGGGGGTCTAAGGGACGTCCTGACTTTC
-,-,TRBV3-1,13,TRBJ1-2,CAGSQDLIYGYTF,TGTGCCGGCAGCCAAGATCTAATCTATGGCTACACCTTC
-,many,TRBV15,13,TRBJ1-4,CATAAALNEKLFF,TGTGCCACCGCGGCAGCCCTTAATGAAAAACTGTTTTTT
-,many,TRBV5-1,15,TRBJ2-7,CASRANPEGLSEQYF,TGCGCCAGCCGAGCGAACCCGGAGGGCCTCTCCGAGCAGTACTTC
TRBD1,-,TRBV6-1,13,TRBJ2-7,CASSESDRATRYF,TGTGCCAGCAGTGAAAGCGACAGGGCAACGCGGTACTTC
-,many,TRBV27,13,TRBJ2-1,CASSLREGDEQFF,TGTGCCAGCAGTTTGAGGGAAGGGGATGAGCAGTTCTTC
-,-,TRBV15,14,TRBJ1-1,CATSGYRDGTEAFF,TGTGCCACCAGCGGATACAGGGACGGCACTGAAGCTTTCTTT
-,few,TRBV5-4,12,TRBJ2-7,CASGTGTYEQYF,TGTGCCAGCGGGACTGGGACCTACGAGCAGTACTTC
-,many,TRBV18,14,TRBJ2-5,CASSTTTVQETQYF,TGTGCCAGCTCCACTACGACAGTTCAAGAGACCCAGTACTTC
-,-,TRBV5-6,16,TRBJ2-6,CASSSLRHSGANVLTF,TGTGCCAGCAGCTCCCTCCGGCACTCTGGGGCCAACGTCCTGACTTTC
TRBD1,-,TRBV3-1,16,TRBJ1-1,CASSQDGQGADTEAFF,TGTGCCAGCAGCCAAGATGGACAGGGGGCCGACACTGAAGCTTTCTTT
TRBD2,few,TRBV24-1,21,TRBJ2-1,CATSPSHQGTSGRRSYNEQFF,TGTGCCACCAGTCCTTCTCATCAGGGGACTAGCGGGAGGAGGTCCTACAATGAGCAGTTCTTC
-,-,TRBV30,13,TRBJ2-3,CAWSSGNTDTQYF,TGTGCCTGGAGTAGCGGAAACACAGATACGCAGTATTTT
-,many,TRBV27,12,TRBJ2-7,CASSRGSYEQYF,TGTGCCAGCAGCCGGGGTTCCTACGAGCAGTACTTC
TRBD1,few,TRBV28,17,TRBJ1-4,CASSSPQAGTGGEKLFF,TGTGCCAGCAGTTCCCCGCAGGCCGGGACAGGGGGCGAAAAACTGTTTTTT
TRBD2,few,TRBV20-1,16,TRBJ2-1,CSARGTSGGLYNEQFF,TGCAGTGCTAGAGGGACTAGCGGGGGACTGTACAATGAGCAGTTCTTC
TRBD1,few,TRBV9,16,TRBJ1-1,CASSILQGAVSTEAFF,TGTGCCAGCAGCATCCTTCAGGGGGCGGTTTCCACTGAAGCTTTCTTT
TRBD2,-,TRBV14,17,TRBJ2-1,CASSQGASGRFHNEQFF,TGTGCCAGCAGCCAGGGGGCTAGCGGGAGGTTCCACAATGAGCAGTTCTTC
-,many,TRBV6-5,13,TRBJ2-5,CASSYRIRETQYF,TGTGCCAGCAGTTACCGAATAAGGGAGACCCAGTACTTC
TRBD2,many,TRBV6-2/TRBV6-3,15,TRBJ2-1,CASSRLAVSYNEQFF,TGTGCCAGCAGTCGACTAGCGGTATCCTACAATGAGCAGTTCTTC